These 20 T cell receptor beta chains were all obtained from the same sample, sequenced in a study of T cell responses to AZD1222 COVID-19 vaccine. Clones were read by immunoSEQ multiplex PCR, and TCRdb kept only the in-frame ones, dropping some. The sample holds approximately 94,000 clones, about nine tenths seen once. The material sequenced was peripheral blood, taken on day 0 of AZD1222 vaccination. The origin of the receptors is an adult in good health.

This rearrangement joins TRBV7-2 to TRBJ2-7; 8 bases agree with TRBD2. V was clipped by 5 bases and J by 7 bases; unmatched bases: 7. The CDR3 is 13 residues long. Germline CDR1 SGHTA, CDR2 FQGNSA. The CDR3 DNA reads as TGTGCCAGCAGCACAGGGAGCGGGGGAGAGCAGTACTTC. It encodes CASSTGSGGEQYF.

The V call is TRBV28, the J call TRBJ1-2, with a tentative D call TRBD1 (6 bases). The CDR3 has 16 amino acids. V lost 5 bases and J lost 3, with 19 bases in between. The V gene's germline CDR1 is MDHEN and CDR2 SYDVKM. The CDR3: CASSPRSQGRYYGYTF. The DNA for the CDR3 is TGTGCCAGCAGTCCTAGGTCACAGGGCCGTTACTATGGCTACACCTTC.

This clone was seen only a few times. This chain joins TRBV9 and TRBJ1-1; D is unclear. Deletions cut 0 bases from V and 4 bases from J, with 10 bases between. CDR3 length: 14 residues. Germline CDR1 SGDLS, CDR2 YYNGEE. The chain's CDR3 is CASSVAIGITEAFF. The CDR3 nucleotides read TGTGCCAGCAGCGTAGCTATCGGGATCACTGAAGCTTTCTTT. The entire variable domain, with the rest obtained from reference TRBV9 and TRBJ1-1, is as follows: DSGVTQTPKHLITATGQRVTLRCSPRSGDLSVYWYQQSLDQGLQFLIQYYNGEERAKGNILERFSAQQFPDLHSELNLSSLELGDSALYFCASSVAIGITEAFFGQGTRLTVV.

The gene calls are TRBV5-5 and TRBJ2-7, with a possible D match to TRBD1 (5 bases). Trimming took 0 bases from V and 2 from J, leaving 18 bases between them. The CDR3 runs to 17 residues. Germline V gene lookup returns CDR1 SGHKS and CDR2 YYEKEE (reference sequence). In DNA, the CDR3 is TGTGCCAGCAGCTTGGATCGGACCGACAGCCTGACCTACGAGCAGTACTTC. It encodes CASSLDRTDSLTYEQYF.

The CDR3 coding sequence is TGCAGCGTTGAACTTAGAGGGCAATCCCGGTATGGCTACACCTTC. As protein: CSVELRGQSRYGYTF. The chain has TRBV29-1 and TRBJ1-2; D is unclear. The CDR3 runs to 15 residues. Trimming took off 2 bases at V and 5 bases at J, with 18 bases between the two ends. Germline V lookup: CDR1 SQVTM, CDR2 ANQGSEA.

The CDR3 DNA is TGTGCCAGCAGCCCCTGGTCGACTTATAGCTCCTACGAGCAGTACTTC. The encoded protein is CASSPWSTYSSYEQYF. The chain uses TRBV7-2 and TRBJ2-7; D is unclear. CDR1 and CDR2 (germline): SGHTA, FQGNSA. V was pared by 5 bases and J by 0 bases, with 17 bases between. The CDR3 is 16 amino acids.

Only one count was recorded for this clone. The CDR3 sequence: CASSIGDRASVLYNEQFF. The CDR3 coding sequence is TGTGCCAGTAGTATAGGAGACAGAGCGTCGGTACTCTACAATGAGCAGTTCTTC. The chain links TRBV19 to TRBJ2-1; D is perhaps TRBD1 (5 bases). The V and J ends lost 1 base and 3 bases respectively, with 19 bases between them. From germline, CDR1 is LNHDA and CDR2 SQIVND (reference sequence). This CDR3 spans 18 amino acids.

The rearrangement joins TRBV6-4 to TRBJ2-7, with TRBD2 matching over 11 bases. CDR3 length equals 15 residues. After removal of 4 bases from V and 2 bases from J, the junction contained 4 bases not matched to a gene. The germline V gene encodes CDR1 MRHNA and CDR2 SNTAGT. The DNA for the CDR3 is TGTGCCAGCAGTGCGGTAGCGGGAGGGACCTACGAGCAGTACTTC. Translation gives CASSAVAGGTYEQYF.

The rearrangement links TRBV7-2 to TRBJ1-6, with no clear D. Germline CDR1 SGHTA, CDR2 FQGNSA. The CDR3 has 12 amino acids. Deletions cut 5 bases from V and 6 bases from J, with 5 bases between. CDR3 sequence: CASSRINSPLHF. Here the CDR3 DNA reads TGTGCCAGCAGCCGAATTAATTCACCCCTCCACTTT.

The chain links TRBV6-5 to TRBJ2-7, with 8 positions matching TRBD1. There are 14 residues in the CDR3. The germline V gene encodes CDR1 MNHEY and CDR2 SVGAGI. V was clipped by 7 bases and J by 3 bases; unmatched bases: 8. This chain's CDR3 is CASKSGTGYYEQYF. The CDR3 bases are TGTGCCAGCAAGTCCGGGACAGGTTACTACGAGCAGTACTTC.

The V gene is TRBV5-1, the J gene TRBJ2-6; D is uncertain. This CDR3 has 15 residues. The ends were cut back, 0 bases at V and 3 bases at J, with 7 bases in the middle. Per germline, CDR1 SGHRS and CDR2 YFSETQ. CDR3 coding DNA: TGCGCCAGCAGCTTGGATGGTCTTGGGGCCAACGTCCTGACTTTC. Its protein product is CASSLDGLGANVLTF.

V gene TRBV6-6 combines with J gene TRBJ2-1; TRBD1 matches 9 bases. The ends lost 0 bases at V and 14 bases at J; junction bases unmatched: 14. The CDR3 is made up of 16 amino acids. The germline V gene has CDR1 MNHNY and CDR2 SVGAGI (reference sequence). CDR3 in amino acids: CASSYSTGTGHKGEFF. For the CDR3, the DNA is TGTGCCAGCAGTTACTCGACCGGGACAGGGCACAAGGGAGAGTTCTTC.

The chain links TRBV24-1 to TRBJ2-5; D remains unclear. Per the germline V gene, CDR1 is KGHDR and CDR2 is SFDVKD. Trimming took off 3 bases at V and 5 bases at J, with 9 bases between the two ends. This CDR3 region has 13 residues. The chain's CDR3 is CATSDSNGETQYF. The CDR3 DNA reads TGTGCCACCAGTGATAGCAACGGGGAGACCCAGTACTTC.

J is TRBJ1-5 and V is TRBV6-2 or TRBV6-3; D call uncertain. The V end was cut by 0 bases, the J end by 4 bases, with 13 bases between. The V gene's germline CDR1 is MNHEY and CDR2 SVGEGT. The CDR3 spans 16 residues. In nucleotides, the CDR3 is TGTGCCAGCAGTTACTCCCTGTTTACGGCAAATCAGCCCCAGCATTTT. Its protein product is CASSYSLFTANQPQHF.

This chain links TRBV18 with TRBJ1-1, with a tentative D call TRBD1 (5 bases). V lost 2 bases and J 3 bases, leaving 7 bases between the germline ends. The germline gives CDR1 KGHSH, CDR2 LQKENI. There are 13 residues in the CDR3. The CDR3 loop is CASSPGTDTEAFF. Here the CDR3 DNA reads TGTGCCAGCTCACCAGGGACGGACACTGAAGCTTTCTTT. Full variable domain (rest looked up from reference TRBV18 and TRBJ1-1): NAGVMQNPRHLVRRRGQEARLRCSPMKGHSHVYWYRQLPEEGLKFMVYLQKENIIDESGMPKERFSAEFPKEGPSILRIQQVVRGDSAAYFCASSPGTDTEAFFGQGTRLTVV.

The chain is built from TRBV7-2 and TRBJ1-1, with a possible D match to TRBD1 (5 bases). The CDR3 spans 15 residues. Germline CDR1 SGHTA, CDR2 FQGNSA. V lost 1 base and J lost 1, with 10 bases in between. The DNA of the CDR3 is TGTGCCAGCAGCTTAGGGGCCGGGGGGAACACTGAAGCTTTCTTT. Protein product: CASSLGAGGNTEAFF.

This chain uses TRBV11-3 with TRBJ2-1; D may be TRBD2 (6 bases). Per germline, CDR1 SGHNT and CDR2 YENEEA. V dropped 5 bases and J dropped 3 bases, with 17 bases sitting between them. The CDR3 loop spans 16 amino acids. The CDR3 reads CASSARAGLNYNEQFF. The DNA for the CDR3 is TGTGCCAGCAGCGCTAGGGCGGGATTGAACTACAATGAGCAGTTCTTC. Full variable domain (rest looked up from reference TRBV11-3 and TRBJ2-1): EAGVVQSPRYKIIEKKQPVAFWCNPISGHNTLYWYLQNLGQGPELLIRYENEEAVDDSQLPKDRFSAERLKGVDSTLKIQPAELGDSAVYLCASSARAGLNYNEQFFGPGTRLTVL.

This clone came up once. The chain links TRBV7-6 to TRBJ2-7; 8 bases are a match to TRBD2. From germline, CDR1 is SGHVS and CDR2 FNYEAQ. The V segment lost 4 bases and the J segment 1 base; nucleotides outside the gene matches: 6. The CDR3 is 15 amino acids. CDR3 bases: TGTGCCAGCAGCTCGAGCGGGAGAGATTCCTACGAGCAGTACTTC. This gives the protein CASSSSGRDSYEQYF.

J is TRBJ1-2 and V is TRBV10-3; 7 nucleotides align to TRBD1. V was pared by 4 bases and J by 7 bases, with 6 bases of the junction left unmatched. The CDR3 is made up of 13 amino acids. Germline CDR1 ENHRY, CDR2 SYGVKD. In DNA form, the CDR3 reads TGTGCCATCAGTGGGACAGGAGCGGGTGGCTACACCTTC. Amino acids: CAISGTGAGGYTF.

CDR3 sequence reads: CASSDNLGAGLSYEQYF. CDR3 nucleotides: TGTGCCAGCAGCGACAATTTGGGGGCAGGCCTCTCCTACGAGCAGTACTTC. The chain has TRBV25-1 and TRBJ2-7; TRBD1 is a possible D gene (6 bases). V was pared by 6 bases and J by 0 bases, with 21 bases between. This CDR3 is 17 amino acids long. Germline loops: CDR1 MGHDK, CDR2 SYGVNS.